This passage covers 14 T cell receptor beta chains from one sample sequenced in a study of T cells in localized non-small cell lung cancer. Generated by immunoSEQ multiplex PCR, the TCRdb table keeps only in-frame clones and is missing some. The sample has roughly 28,000 clones; roughly 86% are singletons. The specimen comprised peripheral blood, sampled before any cancer treatment. Source of these receptors: a male donor aged 60 or over with stage I lung adenocarcinoma.

This chain joins TRBV6-5 and TRBJ1-2; D gene ambiguous. CDR3 length: 14 residues. V was pared by 5 bases and J by 7 bases, with 17 bases between. The V gene's germline CDR1 is MNHEY and CDR2 SVGAGI. The CDR3: CASSIFREKGGYTF. CDR3 DNA: TGTGCCAGCAGTATCTTCCGGGAAAAAGGTGGCTACACCTTC.

The DNA for the CDR3 is TGTGCCAGCAGCACCCGTCGGGGGATTACTAATGAAAAACTGTTTTTT. Encoded protein: CASSTRRGITNEKLFF. This chain connects TRBV7-2 to TRBJ1-4; TRBD1 is a possible D gene (5 bases). CDR3 length: 16 residues. Trimming left V 5 bases short and J 2 bases short, with 15 bases between. Looked up from germline, CDR1 is SGHTA and CDR2 is FQGNSA.

In its sample, this clone was seen once. This sequence joins TRBV11-2 and TRBJ2-1, with 16 bases lining up with TRBD2. This CDR3 has 17 residues. Germline values: CDR1 SGHAT, CDR2 FQNNGV. Trimming removed 3 bases from V and 12 bases from J; junction bases left unmatched: 11. The CDR3 bases are TGTGCCAGCAGCTTGATGCCGGGACTAGCGGGGGGGCAGGGGCAGTTCTTC. It yields the protein CASSLMPGLAGGQGQFF.

V usage is TRBV6-6 and J usage is TRBJ2-5; possible D gene TRBD2, 6 bases. The CDR3 is made up of 14 amino acids. The germline V and J ends were trimmed by 0 bases and 5 bases, with 10 bases remaining between them. CDR1 and CDR2 (germline): MNHNY, SVGAGI (reference sequence). CDR3 coding DNA: TGTGCCAGCAGTTACTCCCGCGGGGCGGAGACCCAGTACTTC. Protein sequence: CASSYSRGAETQYF.

CDR3 residues: CASSDRRTGNTIYF. The CDR3 DNA follows: TGTGCCAGCTCGGACAGGCGGACTGGAAACACCATATATTTT. The chain joins TRBV28 to TRBJ1-3; the match to TRBD1 covers 7 bases. The trim removed 8 bases at V and 2 bases at J, leaving 6 bases unmatched. The CDR3 consists of 14 residues. Germline V gene data show CDR1 as MDHEN and CDR2 as SYDVKM.

The V and J genes are TRBV7-2 and TRBJ1-4, with 10 bases identical to TRBD1. The germline CDR1 and CDR2 sequences are SGHTA and FQGNSA. The CDR3 consists of 16 residues. V shed 1 base and J 5 bases; nucleotides not matched to a gene: 4. The CDR3 reads CASSLVRGQGNEKLFF. The CDR3 bases are TGTGCCAGCAGCTTAGTGAGGGGACAGGGGAATGAAAAACTGTTTTTT.

This chain uses TRBV5-4 with TRBJ2-7; the match to TRBD2 covers 7 bases. CDR3 length: 16 residues. Germline-derived CDR1 and CDR2 are SGHNT and YYREEE (reference sequence). Losses at the gene ends were 3 bases for V and 2 bases for J; bases not matched to a gene: 11. The CDR3 DNA sequence: TGTGCCAGCAGCTGGGGAGGGCGGTATGGAACCTACGAGCAGTACTTC. This codes for CASSWGGRYGTYEQYF.

The chain joins TRBV9 to TRBJ2-3; 8 bases are shared with TRBD2. V dropped 1 base and J dropped 6; count of bases not matched to a gene: 7. The length of the CDR3 is 15 residues. CDR1 and CDR2 (germline): SGDLS, YYNGEE. CDR3 coding DNA: TGTGCCAGCAGCGTATCGGGGGGGAGGGACGATACGCAGTATTTT. Encoded protein: CASSVSGGRDDTQYF.

The chain has TRBV6-5 and TRBJ2-5; D is uncertain. V was clipped by 3 bases and J by 5 bases, with 10 bases between them. CDR1 MNHEY and CDR2 SVGAGI come from the germline V gene. The CDR3 length is 13 residues. CDR3 coding DNA: TGTGCCAGCAGTTATCAGATGGGGGAGACCCAGTACTTC. Amino acid sequence: CASSYQMGETQYF.

The chain links TRBV4-1 to TRBJ2-4, with D perhaps given as TRBD1 or TRBD2 (5 bases each). V lost 0 bases, J lost 15 bases, and 15 bases lay in between. The CDR3 runs to 13 residues. Germline V gene sequence: CDR1 MGHRA, CDR2 YSYEKL. CDR3 protein: CASSQDTGLSSYF. In DNA, the CDR3 is TGCGCCAGCAGCCAAGATACAGGACTTTCCTCGTACTTC.

The chain uses TRBV15 and TRBJ2-3; D is possibly TRBD1 or TRBD2 (5 bases each). Germline V gene data show CDR1 as LNHNV and CDR2 as YYDKDF (reference sequence). Trimming removed 0 bases at V and 1 base at J, with 11 bases between. The CDR3 consists of 16 residues. The CDR3 nucleotides are TGTGCCACCAGCAGAGAACGAGGGACGGGCACAGATACGCAGTATTTT. Encoded protein: CATSRERGTGTDTQYF.

The genes are TRBV4-2 and TRBJ2-2; 9 positions match TRBD2. This CDR3 is 18 amino acids long. The ends lost 4 bases at V and 0 bases at J; junction bases unmatched: 9. Looked up from germline, CDR1 is LGHNA and CDR2 is YNFKEQ. The DNA of the CDR3 is TGTGCCAGCAGCCGTCCGACGAGCGGGGGGACGAACACCGGGGAGCTGTTTTTT. This gives the protein CASSRPTSGGTNTGELFF.

The chain joins TRBV5-1 to TRBJ1-1, with 8 bases identical to TRBD1. There are 12 residues in the CDR3. CDR1 is SGHRS and CDR2 is YFSETQ in the germline V gene. V gave up 4 bases and J gave up 12 bases; unmatched junction bases: 8. CDR3 sequence (DNA): TGCGCCAGCAGCCCGGCGACAGGGGATCCTTTCTTT. Translation gives CASSPATGDPFF.

This clone was seen only a few times. The chain links TRBV5-6 to TRBJ2-1; 10 bases agree with TRBD2. CDR1 SGHDT and CDR2 YYEEEE come from the germline V gene. Trimming removed 4 bases from V and 8 bases from J; junction bases left unmatched: 6. The CDR3 runs 14 residues. The CDR3 loop reads CASSTSGGAHEQFF. The DNA for the CDR3 is TGTGCCAGCAGCACCAGCGGGGGGGCCCATGAGCAGTTCTTC.